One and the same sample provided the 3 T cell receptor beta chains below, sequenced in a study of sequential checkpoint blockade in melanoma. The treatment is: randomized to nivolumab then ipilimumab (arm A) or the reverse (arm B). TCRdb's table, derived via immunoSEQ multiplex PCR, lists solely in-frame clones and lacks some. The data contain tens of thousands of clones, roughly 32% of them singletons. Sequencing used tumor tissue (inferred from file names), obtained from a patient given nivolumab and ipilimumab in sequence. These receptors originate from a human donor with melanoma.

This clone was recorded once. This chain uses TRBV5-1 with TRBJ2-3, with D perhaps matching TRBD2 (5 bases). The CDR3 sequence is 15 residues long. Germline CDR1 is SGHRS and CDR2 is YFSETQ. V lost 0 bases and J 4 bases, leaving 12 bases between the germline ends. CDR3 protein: CASSLVNNGADTQYF. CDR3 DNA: TGCGCCAGCAGCTTGGTGAATAACGGGGCAGATACGCAGTATTTT. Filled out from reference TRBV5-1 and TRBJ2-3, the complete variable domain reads KAGVTQTPRYLIKTRGQQVTLSCSPISGHRSVSWYQQTPGQGLQFLFEYFSETQRNKGNFPGRFSGRQFSNSRSEMNVSTLELGDSALYLCASSLVNNGADTQYFGPGTRLTVL.

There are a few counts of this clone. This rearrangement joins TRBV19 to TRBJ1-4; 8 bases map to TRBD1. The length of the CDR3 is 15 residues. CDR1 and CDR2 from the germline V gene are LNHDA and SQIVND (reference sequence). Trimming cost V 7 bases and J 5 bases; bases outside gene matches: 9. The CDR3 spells CASMGQANLNEKLFF. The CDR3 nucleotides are TGTGCCAGTATGGGACAGGCCAATCTCAATGAAAAACTGTTTTTT. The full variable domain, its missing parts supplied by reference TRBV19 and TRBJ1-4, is DGGITQSPKYLFRKEGQNVTLSCEQNLNHDAMYWYRQDPGQGLRLIYYSQIVNDFQKGDIAEGYSVSREKKESFPLTVTSAQKNPTAFYLCASMGQANLNEKLFFGSGTQLSVL.

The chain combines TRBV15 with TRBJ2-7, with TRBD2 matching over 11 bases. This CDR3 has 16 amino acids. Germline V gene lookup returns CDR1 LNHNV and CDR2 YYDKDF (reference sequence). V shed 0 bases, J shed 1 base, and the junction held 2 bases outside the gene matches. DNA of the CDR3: TGTGCCACCAGCAGAGACTCTAGCGGGGGGTCCTACGAGCAGTACTTC. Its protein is CATSRDSSGGSYEQYF.